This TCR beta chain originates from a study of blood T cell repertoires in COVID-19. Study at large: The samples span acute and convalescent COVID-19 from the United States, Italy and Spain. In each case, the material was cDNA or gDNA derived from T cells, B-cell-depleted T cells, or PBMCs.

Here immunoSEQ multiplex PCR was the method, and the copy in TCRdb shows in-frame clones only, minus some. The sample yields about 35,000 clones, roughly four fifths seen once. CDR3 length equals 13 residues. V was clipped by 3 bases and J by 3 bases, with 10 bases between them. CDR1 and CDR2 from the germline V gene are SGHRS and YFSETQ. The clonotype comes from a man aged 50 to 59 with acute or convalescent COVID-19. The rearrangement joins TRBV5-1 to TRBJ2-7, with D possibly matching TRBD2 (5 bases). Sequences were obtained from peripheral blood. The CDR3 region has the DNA TGCGCCAGCAGCTCCGGCGGAGGCTACGAGCAGTACTTC. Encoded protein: CASSSGGGYEQYF.